A selection of T cell receptor beta chains follows, all from one sample in a study of CD8 T cells in ankylosing spondylitis. Each CDR3 protein is one row after TCRdb ran MiXCR on the 5' RACE reads. Here the sample spans over 150,000 distinct CDR3 sequences, around 13% being singletons. Input material: blood, either unsorted or a sorted T cell fraction (not recorded which). The receptors were gathered from a male donor with ankylosing spondylitis or in good health (not recorded which). CDR3s include the opening cysteine and the closing phenylalanine or tryptophan. Each record gives: CDR3 length, J gene, clone size, V gene, D gene, CDR3 DNA, CDR3 protein. D genes are given only for firm matches. Expanded clones get a size class; other rows say once, few or many, or leave the size out.

length: 19
J: TRBJ2-3
size: NA
V: TRBV4-1
D: NA
DNA: TGCGCCAGCAGCCACGAGGGTTCCGGGGCGTCAACTAGCACAGATACGCAGTATTTT
CDR3: CASSHEGSGASTSTDTQYF

length: 15
J: TRBJ2-7
size: NA
V: TRBV5-5
D: NA
DNA: TGTGCCAGCAGCTTGGGACGGGGGACGCCCTACGAGCAGTACTTC
CDR3: CASSLGRGTPYEQYF

length: 16
J: TRBJ2-1
size: NA
V: TRBV20-1
D: NA
DNA: TGCAGTGCTAGAGCTGAGGTAGCGGCAATATACAATGAGCAGTTCTTC
CDR3: CSARAEVAAIYNEQFF

length: 18
J: TRBJ2-3
size: many
V: TRBV29-1
D: NA
DNA: TGCAGCGTTGAATGGACTCACCGAAGGACAGTGAGCACAGATACGCAGTATTTT
CDR3: CSVEWTHRRTVSTDTQYF

length: 16
J: TRBJ2-4
size: NA
V: TRBV2
D: NA
DNA: TGTGCCAGCAGCAAAACTCTAGACAGGCCGACGGACATTCAGTACTTC
CDR3: CASSKTLDRPTDIQYF

length: 15
J: TRBJ2-3
size: few
V: TRBV13
D: NA
DNA: TGTGCCAGCAGCCGGACGGTTACTAGCACAGATACGCAGTATTTT
CDR3: CASSRTVTSTDTQYF

length: 14
J: TRBJ2-3
size: NA
V: TRBV12-3/TRBV12-4
D: NA
DNA: TGTGCCAGCAGTTTACGCCTAGTAATGGATACGCAGTATTTT
CDR3: CASSLRLVMDTQYF

length: 15
J: TRBJ2-3
size: NA
V: TRBV11-2
D: NA
DNA: TGTGCCAGCAGCTTAGGTACCTCTTTCACAGATACGCAGTATTTT
CDR3: CASSLGTSFTDTQYF

length: 13
J: TRBJ1-1
size: few
V: TRBV7-7
D: NA
DNA: TGTGCCAGCAGCTTAGGATCCGACACTGAAGCTTTCTTT
CDR3: CASSLGSDTEAFF

length: 15
J: TRBJ2-1
size: NA
V: TRBV14
D: NA
DNA: TGTGCCAGCAGCCAAGCTCCACAGGGCTACAATGAGCAGTTCTTC
CDR3: CASSQAPQGYNEQFF

length: 15
J: TRBJ1-2
size: NA
V: TRBV6-1
D: NA
DNA: TGTGCCAGCAGTGAAGATGAAGGGGCCTTCTATGGCTACACCTTC
CDR3: CASSEDEGAFYGYTF

length: 11
J: TRBJ2-7
size: few
V: TRBV30
D: NA
DNA: TGTGCCGGGATAGGGGGTAACGAGCAGTACTTC
CDR3: CAGIGGNEQYF

length: 14
J: TRBJ2-7
size: few
V: TRBV18
D: NA
DNA: TGTGCCAGCTCACCAGTCAAGCAGGCCTGGGAGCAGTACTTC
CDR3: CASSPVKQAWEQYF

length: 14
J: TRBJ1-1
size: once
V: TRBV7-8
D: NA
DNA: TGTGCCAGCAGCTTGGACAGTTTGAGCACTGAAGCTTTCTTT
CDR3: CASSLDSLSTEAFF

length: 15
J: TRBJ2-7
size: NA
V: TRBV27
D: NA
DNA: TGTGCCAGCAGTTGGGGGTCGGGGGGCGGGTACGAGCAGTACTTC
CDR3: CASSWGSGGGYEQYF

length: 17
J: TRBJ2-6
size: NA
V: TRBV5-1
D: NA
DNA: TGCGCCAGCAGCCCAACTGACACGCACTCTGGGGCCAACGTCCTGACTTTC
CDR3: CASSPTDTHSGANVLTF

length: 15
J: TRBJ2-7
size: NA
V: TRBV6-1
D: NA
DNA: TGTGCCGGATCCCATGGGGATCATGGAATCCACGAGCAGTACTTC
CDR3: CAGSHGDHGIHEQYF

length: 14
J: TRBJ2-1
size: few
V: TRBV7-2
D: TRBD2
DNA: TGTGCCAGCAGCCGACTAGCGGGTGTCAATGAGCAGTTCTTC
CDR3: CASSRLAGVNEQFF

length: 15
J: TRBJ1-5
size: NA
V: TRBV6-4
D: NA
DNA: TGTGCCAGCAGTGTCGTTGCAGGTAGCAATCAGCCCCAGCATTTT
CDR3: CASSVVAGSNQPQHF

length: 16
J: TRBJ2-1
size: NA
V: TRBV4-2
D: NA
DNA: TGTGCCAGCAGCCAAGTTTCGGCTAGCTCCTACAATGAGCAGTTCTTC
CDR3: CASSQVSASSYNEQFF

length: 13
J: TRBJ2-3
size: many
V: TRBV29-1
D: TRBD2
DNA: TGCAGCGTTCCTAGCGGACCCACAGATACGCAGTATTTT
CDR3: CSVPSGPTDTQYF

length: 15
J: TRBJ2-7
size: many
V: TRBV12-3/TRBV12-4
D: TRBD1
DNA: TGTGCCAGCAGCTGGGGGACAGGGGAGGCCTACGAGCAGTACTTC
CDR3: CASSWGTGEAYEQYF

length: 12
J: TRBJ1-1
size: few
V: TRBV7-9
D: NA
DNA: TGTGCCAGCAGCCCAGGACCGCTTGAAGCTTTCTTT
CDR3: CASSPGPLEAFF

length: 9
J: TRBJ1-2
size: many
V: TRBV10-3
D: NA
DNA: TGTGCCATCTTCCCTGGCTACACCTTC
CDR3: CAIFPGYTF

length: 16
J: TRBJ2-7
size: NA
V: TRBV27
D: TRBD2
DNA: TGTGCCAGCTCCCCGGGACTAGCGGGAGGGCCCTACGAGCAGTACTTC
CDR3: CASSPGLAGGPYEQYF

length: 11
J: TRBJ1-4
size: NA
V: TRBV29-1
D: NA
DNA: TGCAGCGTTGGATCTAATGAAAAACTGTTTTTT
CDR3: CSVGSNEKLFF

length: 16
J: TRBJ2-7
size: many
V: TRBV5-6
D: NA
DNA: TGTGCCAGCAGCCTACCTACAGGAGGGAGCTCCTACGAGCAGTACTTC
CDR3: CASSLPTGGSSYEQYF

length: 13
J: TRBJ2-1
size: once
V: TRBV18
D: NA
DNA: TGTGCCAGCTCAGACCACGGGGGCAATGAGCAGTTCTTC
CDR3: CASSDHGGNEQFF

length: 17
J: TRBJ2-7
size: few
V: TRBV9
D: TRBD1
DNA: TGTGCCAGCAGCCGCCGAAGGGGGACAGGGGATATCTACGAGCAGTACTTC
CDR3: CASSRRRGTGDIYEQYF

length: 14
J: TRBJ2-4
size: NA
V: TRBV10-2
D: NA
DNA: TGCGCCAGCAGTGACAGGGGCATTAAAAACATTCAGTACTTC
CDR3: CASSDRGIKNIQYF

length: 15
J: TRBJ1-1
size: NA
V: TRBV5-5
D: TRBD1
DNA: TGTGCCAGCAGCTTCGACAGGGGGCAGGGCACTGAAGCTTTCTTT
CDR3: CASSFDRGQGTEAFF

length: 11
J: TRBJ2-7
size: few
V: TRBV12-3/TRBV12-4
D: NA
DNA: TGTGCCAGCTCTACAGGGCACGAGCAGTACTTC
CDR3: CASSTGHEQYF

length: 17
J: TRBJ2-3
size: NA
V: TRBV5-6
D: TRBD1
DNA: TGTGCCAGCAGACATAAGGACAGGTCCGTCGCGACAGATACGCAGTATTTT
CDR3: CASRHKDRSVATDTQYF

length: 13
J: TRBJ1-1
size: many
V: TRBV29-1
D: NA
DNA: TGCAGCGTTGAACGTCGGGGACCGCCTGAGGCTTTCTTT
CDR3: CSVERRGPPEAFF

length: 12
J: TRBJ2-1
size: many
V: TRBV20-1
D: NA
DNA: TGCAGTGCTAACAACCTAGGAATAGAGCAGTTCTTC
CDR3: CSANNLGIEQFF